One and the same sample provided the 17 T cell receptor beta chains below, sequenced in a study of control samples from healthy donors and cancer patients. Using immunoSEQ multiplex PCR, the repertoire was profiled, and TCRdb retains in-frame clones only, with some absent. The sample totals some 180,000 clones; its top ten clones hold approximately 2.2%. Material: blood. These receptors were collected from a woman aged 30 to 39 in good health.

The chain recombines TRBV4-2 with TRBJ2-3; maybe TRBD2 (5 bases). The V and J ends lost 1 base and 2 bases respectively, with 13 bases between them. Per germline, CDR1 LGHNA and CDR2 YNFKEQ. The CDR3 sequence is 16 residues long. CDR3 residues: CASSQGPGSYTDTQYF. The CDR3 DNA is TGTGCCAGCAGCCAAGGACCGGGATCCTACACAGATACGCAGTATTTT.

This sequence joins TRBV11-2 and TRBJ1-1; D is perhaps TRBD1 (6 bases). Trimming stripped 7 bases from V and 1 base from J, with 13 bases between. The CDR3 is 14 residues long. Germline values: CDR1 SGHAT, CDR2 FQNNGV. The CDR3 DNA reads TGTGCCAGCACTGGCCTAGGGGGGAACACTGAAGCTTTCTTT. It yields the protein CASTGLGGNTEAFF.

The genes are TRBV4-2 and TRBJ2-7; tentative D call: TRBD2 (6 bases). The CDR3 totals 15 residues. Trimming left V 1 base short and J 4 bases short, with 14 bases between. In germline, CDR1 is LGHNA, CDR2 YNFKEQ. CDR3 coding DNA: TGTGCCAGCAGCCAAGGAACTAGCAAACAGTACGAGCAGTACTTC. Residues: CASSQGTSKQYEQYF.

The chain combines TRBV29-1 with TRBJ2-3; D not certain. Trimming took off 4 bases at V and 3 bases at J, with 14 bases between the two ends. The CDR3 runs 14 residues. Germline V gives CDR1 SQVTM, CDR2 ANQGSEA. The CDR3 DNA reads as TGCAGCGTTGTGCCGGGTGGTTTGACAGATACGCAGTATTTT. The encoded protein is CSVVPGGLTDTQYF.

The chain carries TRBV28 and TRBJ2-5, with TRBD2 matching 9 bases. The CDR3 has 16 amino acids. Trimming at V came to 3 bases and at J to 1 base, leaving 6 bases not matched to a gene. CDR1 is MDHEN, CDR2 SYDVKM, per germline. The CDR3 nucleotides are TGTGCCAGCAGTTTGGCGCGGGGGGGCGTCCAAGAGACCCAGTACTTC. It codes for CASSLARGGVQETQYF.

This chain joins TRBV6-6 and TRBJ1-2, with a weak D call TRBD1 (6 bases). Trimming cost V 2 bases and J 7 bases, with 17 bases left between them. Per the germline V gene, CDR1 is MNHNY and CDR2 is SVGAGI (reference sequence). This CDR3 has 15 residues. The CDR3 spells CASSYPNTGSVGYTF. CDR3 nucleotides: TGTGCCAGCAGTTACCCAAATACAGGGTCGGTTGGCTACACCTTC.

The chain carries TRBV28 and TRBJ1-6; perhaps TRBD1 as D (5 bases). Trimming took off 5 bases at V and 10 bases at J, with 15 bases between the two ends. Germline CDR1 MDHEN, CDR2 SYDVKM. This CDR3 region has 14 residues. The CDR3 nucleotides are TGTGCCAGCAGTCGGGGCCAGCCCTACTCACCCCTCCACTTT. Protein: CASSRGQPYSPLHF.

The V and J genes are TRBV5-1 and TRBJ2-7; D remains unclear. Germline V gene data show CDR1 as SGHRS and CDR2 as YFSETQ. The CDR3 covers 14 residues. V was cut by 1 base and J by 0 bases, with 8 bases left in between. CDR3 sequence (DNA): TGCGCCAGCAGCTTGACTGTCGGCTCCTACGAGCAGTACTTC. Its translation: CASSLTVGSYEQYF.

The chain carries TRBV6-2 or TRBV6-3 and TRBJ1-4, with a tentative D call TRBD1 (5 bases). Germline loops: CDR1 MNHEY, CDR2 SVGEGT. V lost 6 bases, J lost 11 bases, and 16 bases lay in between. The CDR3 extends over 13 amino acids. CDR3 DNA: TGTGCCAGCAGCCGAGTGGGGGTAAAGAAACTGTTTTTT. Protein: CASSRVGVKKLFF.

The chain combines TRBV28 with TRBJ1-1; D is unclear. Germline V CDR1 and CDR2: MDHEN, SYDVKM. This CDR3 contains 13 residues. V dropped 3 bases and J dropped 6 bases, with 11 bases sitting between them. CDR3 nucleotides: TGTGCCAGCAGTTTTCCCGCCCTCCCTGAAGCTTTCTTT. Its protein is CASSFPALPEAFF.

V and J are TRBV6-4 and TRBJ2-3; no clear D. Trimming left V 8 bases short and J 4 bases short, with 19 bases between. In germline, CDR1 is MRHNA, CDR2 SNTAGT. CDR3 length: 15 amino acids. CDR3 region: CASSFQGTVSDTQYF. CDR3 DNA sequence: TGTGCCAGCTCTTTTCAAGGAACGGTCTCAGATACGCAGTATTTT.

The chain recombines TRBV21-1 with TRBJ2-7; TRBD2 reflects the table's D call only, with no check against the DNA. TRBV21-1 is flagged as a pseudogene. The CDR3 spans 13 residues. The CDR3 coding sequence is TGTGCCAGCGCCGGGGAGACGGCCTACGAGCAGTACTTC. Its translation: CASAGETAYEQYF.

This rearrangement joins TRBV19 to TRBJ2-3; possibly TRBD1 or TRBD2 for D (5 bases each). CDR3 length equals 14 residues. The germline V gene encodes CDR1 LNHDA and CDR2 SQIVND (reference sequence). Trimming cost V 8 bases and J 0 bases, with 12 bases left between them. The CDR3 nucleotides read TGTGCCAGTGCCCTTTGGGGGAGCACAGATACGCAGTATTTT. Its protein product is CASALWGSTDTQYF. The whole variable domain, remainder taken from reference TRBV19 and TRBJ2-3, is DGGITQSPKYLFRKEGQNVTLSCEQNLNHDAMYWYRQDPGQGLRLIYYSQIVNDFQKGDIAEGYSVSREKKESFPLTVTSAQKNPTAFYLCASALWGSTDTQYFGPGTRLTVL.

The chain joins TRBV4-1 to TRBJ2-3; D not certain. Trimming cost V 1 base and J 1 base, with 18 bases left between them. The V gene's germline CDR1 is MGHRA and CDR2 YSYEKL. The CDR3 spans 18 residues. In nucleotides, the CDR3 is TGCGCCAGCAGCCAAGGAATTCTCTTTCTACGAGGCACAGATACGCAGTATTTT. Protein sequence: CASSQGILFLRGTDTQYF.

The chain carries TRBV30 and TRBJ1-4; 11 bases agree with TRBD1. The V gene end was trimmed by 7 bases and the J gene end by 0 bases; junction bases not matched to a gene: 13. CDR3 length equals 18 residues. Germline V gene lookup returns CDR1 GTSNPN and CDR2 SVGIG (reference sequence). CDR3 sequence: CAFLPGTGGLATNEKLFF. Here the CDR3 DNA reads TGTGCCTTTCTGCCGGGGACAGGGGGTTTAGCAACTAATGAAAAACTGTTTTTT. Using reference TRBV30 and TRBJ1-4 for the parts outside the CDR3, the full variable domain is SQTIHQWPATLVQPVGSPLSLECTVEGTSNPNLYWYRQAAGRGLQLLFYSVGIGQISSEVPQNLSASRPQDRQFILSSKKLLLSDSGFYLCAFLPGTGGLATNEKLFFGSGTQLSVL.

The chain has TRBV28 and TRBJ1-5; TRBD1 might be the D (5 bases). This CDR3 has 15 residues. V lost 6 bases and J 4 bases, leaving 16 bases between the germline ends. The V gene's germline CDR1 is MDHEN and CDR2 SYDVKM. The CDR3 bases are TGTGCCAGCAGCCGATCGGGACGGCAGAATCAGCCCCAGCATTTT. Translation: CASSRSGRQNQPQHF. Drawing the rest from reference TRBV28 and TRBJ1-5, the complete variable domain is DVKVTQSSRYLVKRTGEKVFLECVQDMDHENMFWYRQDPGLGLRLIYFSYDVKMKEKGDIPEGYSVSREKKERFSLILESASTNQTSMYLCASSRSGRQNQPQHFGDGTRLSIL.

The chain joins TRBV5-1 to TRBJ2-2; a weak D match, TRBD2 (6 bases). CDR1 and CDR2 (germline): SGHRS, YFSETQ. Trimming cost V 2 bases and J 7 bases, with 12 bases left between them. This CDR3 comprises 14 residues. CDR3 in DNA: TGCGCCAGCAGCTTCCTCTTCGGGGGCGGGGAGCTGTTTTTT. Protein product: CASSFLFGGGELFF.